Below, 30 T cell receptor beta chains from the same sample are listed, as sequenced in a study of blood T cell repertoires in COVID-19. Here immunoSEQ multiplex PCR was the method, and the copy in TCRdb shows in-frame clones only, minus some. Of 100,000 or so clones listed, around 81% were seen once; the top ten hold about 40%. Material: peripheral blood. Every receptor here comes from a man at least 80 years old with acute or convalescent COVID-19.

This rearrangement joins TRBV19 to TRBJ1-1, with 8 nucleotides matching TRBD1. The germline V gene has CDR1 LNHDA and CDR2 SQIVND (reference sequence). The CDR3 contains 15 residues. V was clipped by 5 bases and J by 2 bases; unmatched bases: 7. Written as DNA, the CDR3 is TGTGCCAGTAGTGCGGACAGGGTTGGAAACACTGAAGCTTTCTTT. Its protein is CASSADRVGNTEAFF.

This chain joins TRBV12-1 and TRBJ1-2. TRBV12-1 is reported as a pseudogene. This CDR3 contains 15 residues. CDR3 coding DNA: TGTGCCAGCAGCCGTCGCGGCCCAGCTAACTATGGCTACACCTTC. Translation: CASSRRGPANYGYTF.

The chain carries TRBV18 and TRBJ2-7; 9 bases are shared with TRBD1. V dropped 3 bases and J dropped 3; count of bases not matched to a gene: 6. Germline-derived CDR1 and CDR2 are KGHSH and LQKENI. The CDR3 is 15 amino acids. In DNA, the CDR3 is TGTGCCAGCTCACCGGCCGGGACAGGGAACTACGAGCAGTACTTC. This encodes CASSPAGTGNYEQYF. The complete variable domain, with remaining parts taken from reference TRBV18 and TRBJ2-7, reads NAGVMQNPRHLVRRRGQEARLRCSPMKGHSHVYWYRQLPEEGLKFMVYLQKENIIDESGMPKERFSAEFPKEGPSILRIQQVVRGDSAAYFCASSPAGTGNYEQYFGPGTRLTVT.

The gene calls are TRBV6-5 and TRBJ2-2, with D maybe TRBD2 (6 bases). Germline V gene sequence: CDR1 MNHEY, CDR2 SVGAGI. V lost 0 bases, J lost 5 bases, and 10 bases lay in between. CDR3 size: 15 residues. Here the CDR3 DNA reads TGTGCCAGCAGTTACTCGAGACGGGGGACCGGGGAGCTGTTTTTT. Its protein product is CASSYSRRGTGELFF.

This rearrangement joins TRBV5-1 to TRBJ1-4; D call uncertain. V shed 0 bases and J shed 7 bases, with 13 bases lying between them. There are 15 residues in the CDR3. Per the germline V gene, CDR1 is SGHRS and CDR2 is YFSETQ. The CDR3 coding sequence is TGCGCCAGCAGCTTGGCCGGGATTCAAAGTGAAAAACTGTTTTTT. Amino acids: CASSLAGIQSEKLFF.

V gene TRBV29-1 combines with J gene TRBJ2-5; D is perhaps TRBD2 (5 bases). V was cut by 6 bases and J by 5 bases, with 10 bases left in between. This CDR3 is 11 amino acids long. CDR1 SQVTM and CDR2 ANQGSEA come from the germline V gene. The CDR3 nucleotides read TGCAGCGTCGGTCGCGGGGAGACCCAGTACTTC. This gives the protein CSVGRGETQYF.

This clone was picked up one time. This chain joins TRBV28 and TRBJ2-7; 9 bases map to TRBD1. J was trimmed by 6 bases and V by 5 bases; bases with no gene match: 2. This CDR3 is 12 amino acids long. Germline V gene lookup returns CDR1 MDHEN and CDR2 SYDVKM. CDR3 amino acids: CASSKQGAEQYF. CDR3 bases: TGTGCCAGCAGTAAACAGGGGGCCGAGCAGTACTTC.

The chain links TRBV7-3 to TRBJ2-5; 7 bases line up with TRBD1. The trim removed 5 bases at V and 4 bases at J, leaving 4 bases unmatched. This CDR3 spans 13 amino acids. Germline V gives CDR1 SGHTA, CDR2 FQGTGA. The CDR3 is CASSRQGGETQYF. CDR3 in DNA: TGTGCCAGCAGCCGACAGGGTGGAGAGACCCAGTACTTC.

V and J are TRBV6-1 and TRBJ1-5; 7 nucleotides align to TRBD1. V shed 8 bases and J 0 bases; nucleotides not matched to a gene: 7. The length of the CDR3 is 15 residues. Germline CDR1 and CDR2: MNHNS and SASEGT. The CDR3: CASGGQFYSNQPQHF. The CDR3 DNA follows: TGTGCCAGCGGGGGACAGTTTTATAGCAATCAGCCCCAGCATTTT.

The V and J genes are TRBV3-1 (or the pseudogene TRBV3-2) and TRBJ1-4; a possible D gene is TRBD1 (6 bases). The germline CDR1 and CDR2 sequences are LGHDT and YNNKEL (reference sequence). The CDR3 is 16 amino acids. V was shortened by 4 bases and J by 0 bases, with 12 bases between the two germline ends. CDR3 DNA: TGTGCCAGCAGCCTCCGGGACACTCCAACTAATGAAAAACTGTTTTTT. Protein product: CASSLRDTPTNEKLFF.

CDR3 nucleotides: TGTGCCAGCGTAGGGGGCAGGGGCAACTATGGCTACACCTTC. It is translated as CASVGGRGNYGYTF. The chain uses TRBV6-5 and TRBJ1-2; 7 nucleotides match TRBD1. In germline, CDR1 is MNHEY, CDR2 SVGAGI. CDR3 length: 14 residues. Trimming at V came to 8 bases and at J to 2 bases, leaving 8 bases not matched to a gene.

Regarding this clone: The sample carries other DNA sequences with the same CDR3. The chain couples TRBV7-2 to TRBJ2-5; the match to TRBD2 covers 9 bases. Germline trimming cut 5 bases from V and 5 bases from J; bases unmatched to any gene: 6. CDR1 and CDR2 from the germline V gene are SGHTA and FQGNSA. This CDR3 contains 14 residues. The CDR3 sequence: CASSLSGRGETQYF. In DNA form, the CDR3 reads TGTGCCAGCAGCCTTAGCGGGAGAGGGGAGACCCAGTACTTC.

The V and J genes are TRBV28 and TRBJ1-2, with D possibly matching TRBD1 (5 bases). The germline gives CDR1 MDHEN, CDR2 SYDVKM. Between the trimmed V and J ends, which lost 5 bases and 0 bases, there was a span of 10 bases. CDR3 size: 14 residues. CDR3 DNA sequence: TGTGCCAGCAGTGGCGGGGGTCCTAACTATGGCTACACCTTC. Protein: CASSGGGPNYGYTF.

The CDR3 nucleotides read TGTGCCAGCTCACTACAGGGAGCCCGCACTGAAGCTTTCTTT. As protein: CASSLQGARTEAFF. V gene TRBV18 combines with J gene TRBJ1-1, with a weak D call TRBD1 (6 bases). The length of the CDR3 is 14 residues. Germline assignment: CDR1 KGHSH and CDR2 LQKENI. Deletions cut 4 bases from V and 4 bases from J, with 13 bases between.

The chain employs TRBV30 and TRBJ1-4; D is unclear. This CDR3 spans 13 amino acids. CDR1 is GTSNPN and CDR2 is SVGIG in the germline V gene (reference sequence). V lost 0 bases and J lost 5, with 7 bases in between. For the CDR3, the DNA is TGTGCCTGGAGTGTACAGATCAATGAAAAACTGTTTTTT. Its translation is CAWSVQINEKLFF.

The count of this clone is one. The V gene is TRBV5-8, the J gene TRBJ2-5; D is unresolved. The CDR3 sequence is 13 residues long. Deletions cut 3 bases from V and 0 bases from J, with 6 bases between. In germline, CDR1 is SGHTS, CDR2 YDEGEE. CDR3 loop: CASSSLYQETQYF. The CDR3 DNA sequence: TGTGCCAGCAGCTCGTTGTACCAAGAGACCCAGTACTTC. The full variable domain, with the rest looked up from reference TRBV5-8 and TRBJ2-5, is EAGVTQSPTHLIKTRGQQATLRCSPISGHTSVYWYQQALGLGLQFLLWYDEGEERNRGNFPPRFSGRQFPNYSSELNVNALELEDSALYLCASSSLYQETQYFGPGTRLLVL.

CDR3 nucleotides: TGTGCCAGCAGCTCGGACAGGGGATCCTACGAGCAGTACTTC. Translating it yields CASSSDRGSYEQYF. The chain uses TRBV3-1 (or the pseudogene TRBV3-2) and TRBJ2-7; 9 bases agree with TRBD1. CDR1 and CDR2 from the germline V gene are LGHDT and YNNKEL (reference sequence). The CDR3 is 14 amino acids. Trimming at V came to 5 bases and at J to 1 base, leaving 3 bases not matched to a gene.

J is TRBJ2-5 and V is TRBV5-1; D may be TRBD1 (6 bases). CDR1 and CDR2 from the germline V gene are SGHRS and YFSETQ. The V end was cut by 2 bases, the J end by 1 base, with 12 bases between. The CDR3 loop spans 15 amino acids. As DNA, the CDR3 is TGCGCCAGCAGCTTCGGGACATCCCGCCAAGAGACCCAGTACTTC. Translating gives CASSFGTSRQETQYF.

The chain uses TRBV18 and TRBJ1-1; tentative D call: TRBD1 (5 bases). Germline lookup yields CDR1 KGHSH and CDR2 LQKENI. V was trimmed by 5 bases and J by 3 bases, leaving 13 bases between them. This CDR3 contains 14 residues. This CDR3 is CASSTAGRDTEAFF. CDR3 in DNA: TGTGCCAGCTCAACCGCGGGACGGGACACTGAAGCTTTCTTT. Variable domain in full (rest from reference TRBV18 and TRBJ1-1): NAGVMQNPRHLVRRRGQEARLRCSPMKGHSHVYWYRQLPEEGLKFMVYLQKENIIDESGMPKERFSAEFPKEGPSILRIQQVVRGDSAAYFCASSTAGRDTEAFFGQGTRLTVV.

The chain uses TRBV19 and TRBJ2-1; 13 bases map to TRBD2. J was trimmed by 0 bases and V by 4 bases; bases with no gene match: 9. The germline CDR1 and CDR2 sequences are LNHDA and SQIVND (reference sequence). This CDR3 is 19 amino acids long. The CDR3, as DNA: TGTGCCAGTAGTAGAGTTGGGACTAGCGGGGTAAGCTCCTACAATGAGCAGTTCTTC. Its protein product is CASSRVGTSGVSSYNEQFF.

The V gene is TRBV28, the J gene TRBJ2-1; 9 nucleotides line up with TRBD1. V dropped 3 bases and J dropped 4; count of bases not matched to a gene: 7. CDR1 is MDHEN and CDR2 is SYDVKM in the germline V gene. CDR3 size: 16 residues. CDR3: CASSFLTGTGYNEQFF. In DNA, the CDR3 is TGTGCCAGCAGTTTTCTAACCGGGACAGGGTACAATGAGCAGTTCTTC.

The rearrangement uses TRBV28 and TRBJ1-2; 11 bases align to TRBD1. J was trimmed by 7 bases and V by 6 bases; bases with no gene match: 10. Germline values: CDR1 MDHEN, CDR2 SYDVKM. CDR3 length: 15 amino acids. The CDR3 DNA follows: TGTGCCAGCAGGTTTTTTACGGGGACAGGGGGTGGCTACACCTTC. This translates into CASRFFTGTGGGYTF.

The gene calls are TRBV28 and TRBJ1-2; a weak D match, TRBD1 (6 bases). The V and J ends lost 6 bases and 1 base respectively, with 12 bases between them. Germline V gene sequence: CDR1 MDHEN, CDR2 SYDVKM. This CDR3 is 14 amino acids long. The CDR3 DNA reads as TGTGCCAGCAGGATGGGGACACTTAACTATGGCTACACCTTC. It specifies CASRMGTLNYGYTF.

The V gene is TRBV29-1, the J gene TRBJ2-3; TRBD2 is a possible D gene (5 bases). Germline V gives CDR1 SQVTM, CDR2 ANQGSEA. The CDR3 contains 12 residues. V lost 4 bases to trimming and J lost 3 bases, with 8 bases between them. CDR3 nucleotides: TGCAGCGTTGGGCCGGGAACAGATACGCAGTATTTT. It encodes CSVGPGTDTQYF.

The chain links TRBV7-2 to TRBJ2-2; no clear D. V shed 5 bases and J shed 1 base, with 5 bases lying between them. Germline-derived CDR1 and CDR2 are SGHTA and FQGNSA. This CDR3 has 13 amino acids. The CDR3, as DNA: TGTGCCAGCAGCAGCGTGAACACCGGGGAGCTGTTTTTT. It is translated as CASSSVNTGELFF.

This chain joins TRBV5-1 and TRBJ2-1, with a possible D match to TRBD1 (5 bases). From germline, CDR1 is SGHRS and CDR2 YFSETQ. Trimming took 2 bases from V and 5 from J, leaving 14 bases between them. The CDR3 runs to 15 residues. The CDR3 spells CASSLNPFRDNEQFF. The DNA for the CDR3 is TGCGCCAGCAGCTTAAATCCTTTCAGGGACAATGAGCAGTTCTTC.

The V gene is TRBV6-5, the J gene TRBJ1-3; a weak D match, TRBD1 (6 bases). CDR1 is MNHEY and CDR2 is SVGAGI in the germline V gene. V was cut by 6 bases and J by 1 base, with 10 bases left in between. This CDR3 comprises 14 residues. The CDR3 DNA sequence: TGTGCCAGCAGACTAGGGGGTTCTGGAAACACCATATATTTT. It encodes CASRLGGSGNTIYF.

V is TRBV11-2 and J is TRBJ2-1, with TRBD1 identical over 7 bases. The trim removed 6 bases at V and 6 bases at J, leaving 20 bases unmatched. This CDR3 comprises 18 residues. Looked up from germline, CDR1 is SGHAT and CDR2 is FQNNGV. The CDR3 protein is CASRQVGSGTASINEQFF. For the CDR3, the DNA is TGTGCCAGCAGACAGGTTGGGTCCGGGACAGCTTCTATCAATGAGCAGTTCTTC.

The chain couples TRBV7-9 to TRBJ1-3; the match to TRBD1 covers 9 bases. The CDR3 contains 15 residues. V was clipped by 5 bases and J by 8 bases; unmatched bases: 10. Germline values: CDR1 SEHNR, CDR2 FQNEAQ (reference sequence). The CDR3 region has the DNA TGTGCCAGCAGCATCTCAACAGGGGGCGGCGACACCATATATTTT. Its translation: CASSISTGGGDTIYF.

The count of this clone is one. The chain uses TRBV28 and TRBJ2-7; no clear D. The CDR3 covers 12 residues. Germline V lookup: CDR1 MDHEN, CDR2 SYDVKM. The ends were cut back, 4 bases at V and 2 bases at J, with 6 bases in the middle. CDR3 nucleotide sequence: TGTGCCAGCAGTTACACCCCCTACGAGCAGTACTTC. Translating it yields CASSYTPYEQYF.